Presented here are 20 T cell receptor beta chains from one specimen sequenced in a study of identifying expanded T cells in peripheral blood. The assay was immunoSEQ multiplex PCR, and TCRdb's table has in-frame clones only and misses some. Here the sample spans 50,000 or so clones, about nine tenths being singletons. The sequenced sample consisted of blood. These receptors originate from a person aged 18 to 70 in good health.

The chain joins TRBV25-1 to TRBJ2-2; D gene ambiguous. Per the germline V gene, CDR1 is MGHDK and CDR2 is SYGVNS. Trimming took 1 base from V and 3 from J, leaving 6 bases between them. CDR3 length: 14 residues. The DNA of the CDR3 is TGTGCCAGCAGTGAATCTCGGGACACCGGGGAGCTGTTTTTT. Its protein product is CASSESRDTGELFF.

This clone has just one count. Relative to the germline gene, one junction end is altered; a read error may explain this. V and J are TRBV29-1 and TRBJ1-3, with no clear D. Germline assignment: CDR1 SQVTM and CDR2 ANQGSEA. The length of the CDR3 is 13 residues. The CDR3 DNA reads TGCAGCGTTAAGTCTACTTCTGGAAACATCATATATTTT. Its protein is CSVKSTSGNIIYF. Drawing the rest from reference TRBV29-1 and TRBJ1-3, the complete variable domain is SAVISQKPSRDICQRGTSLTIQCQVDSQVTMMFWYRQQPGQSLTLIATANQGSEATYESGFVIDKFPISRPNLTFSTLTVSNMSPEDSSIYLCSVKSTSGNIIYFGEGSWLTVV.

CDR3 residues: CASSQALGLTQETQYF. CDR3 in DNA: TGCGCCAGCAGCCAGGCCCTGGGACTGACACAAGAGACCCAGTACTTC. The chain employs TRBV4-3 and TRBJ2-5, with D perhaps matching TRBD2 (6 bases). The CDR3 extends over 16 amino acids. The germline V and J ends were trimmed by 3 bases and 2 bases, with 16 bases remaining between them. CDR1 LGHNA and CDR2 YSLEER come from the germline V gene.

The chain joins TRBV9 to TRBJ2-7; no definite D call. Germline values: CDR1 SGDLS, CDR2 YYNGEE. The CDR3 totals 15 residues. The V end lost 4 bases, the J end lost 3 bases, and 17 bases lay between the germline ends. In DNA, the CDR3 is TGTGCCAGCAGCCCATCCCTTGGTCTCCGCTACGAGCAGTACTTC. As protein: CASSPSLGLRYEQYF.

The chain is built from TRBV28 and TRBJ1-1, with D unclear. V dropped 6 bases and J dropped 1 base, with 9 bases sitting between them. Germline V gene data show CDR1 as MDHEN and CDR2 as SYDVKM. This CDR3 region has 13 residues. CDR3 loop: CASSPLENTEAFF. The CDR3 coding sequence is TGTGCCAGCAGCCCCCTGGAGAACACTGAAGCTTTCTTT.

J is TRBJ2-6 and V is TRBV4-2; D uncertain. The germline V gene has CDR1 LGHNA and CDR2 YNFKEQ. V shed 4 bases and J shed 5 bases, with 21 bases lying between them. The CDR3 sequence is 18 residues long. Here the CDR3 DNA reads TGTGCCAGCAGCCTAGCATGCAGGTTACAAAGTCGGGCCAACGTCCTGACTTTC. It yields the protein CASSLACRLQSRANVLTF.

The chain links TRBV11-2 to TRBJ2-7; D call uncertain. Per germline, CDR1 SGHAT and CDR2 FQNNGV. With 2 bases removed from V and 3 bases from J, the gap between germline ends came to 8 bases. CDR3 length equals 13 residues. Written as DNA, the CDR3 is TGTGCCAGCAGCTTAACTAACTTCTACGAGCAGTACTTC. This gives the protein CASSLTNFYEQYF.

The chain carries TRBV27 and TRBJ1-5; 7 bases map to TRBD1. The V gene's germline CDR1 is MNHEY and CDR2 SMNVEV (reference sequence). CDR3 size: 14 residues. Losses at the gene ends were 4 bases for V and 4 bases for J; bases not matched to a gene: 4. The CDR3 region is CASSSGGGNQPQHF. The CDR3 coding sequence is TGTGCCAGCAGTTCAGGGGGAGGTAATCAGCCCCAGCATTTT.

The gene calls are TRBV5-5 and TRBJ2-5; TRBD2 matches at 13 bases. Trimming took 4 bases from V and 2 from J; bases not matched to a gene: 5. The germline V gene has CDR1 SGHKS and CDR2 YYEKEE (reference sequence). CDR3 size: 16 residues. CDR3 in amino acids: CASSPWTSGSQETQYF. CDR3 DNA: TGTGCCAGCAGCCCCTGGACTAGCGGGAGTCAAGAGACCCAGTACTTC.

This chain uses TRBV7-9 with TRBJ1-1; D gene ambiguous. CDR3 length equals 13 residues. The germline V gene has CDR1 SEHNR and CDR2 FQNEAQ (reference sequence). Trimming removed 5 bases from V and 1 base from J, with 8 bases in between. CDR3 sequence: CASSRGTNTEAFF. The CDR3 region has the DNA TGTGCCAGCAGCCGGGGTACGAACACTGAAGCTTTCTTT.

Points on this clone: This sample also contains other DNA sequences that code for the same CDR3. The CDR3 reads CASSVGGHEQFF. The DNA of the CDR3 is TGTGCCAGCAGCGTAGGGGGTCATGAGCAGTTCTTC. V and J are TRBV9 and TRBJ2-1; no clear D. The CDR3 runs to 12 residues. Germline V gene data show CDR1 as SGDLS and CDR2 as YYNGEE. Trimming shortened V by 0 bases and J by 8 bases, and 6 bases separated the two germline ends.

The rearrangement links TRBV15 to TRBJ1-2, with unresolved D. Germline V gives CDR1 LNHNV, CDR2 YYDKDF (reference sequence). V gave up 0 bases and J gave up 2 bases, with 7 bases separating them. CDR3 size: 14 residues. The CDR3 DNA follows: TGTGCCACCAGCAGAGATATTGGAAACTATGGCTACACCTTC. It specifies CATSRDIGNYGYTF.

In this sample, this clone turned up once. In DNA form, the CDR3 reads TGTGCCAGCAGACCAACGACGCCCGGTCTCAAACTCTCTGGGGCCAACGTCCTGACTTTC. Encoded protein: CASRPTTPGLKLSGANVLTF. The chain couples TRBV2 to TRBJ2-6; D remains unclear. V was shortened by 6 bases and J by 0 bases, with 24 bases between the two germline ends. The CDR3 has 20 amino acids. The germline V gene has CDR1 SNHLY and CDR2 FYNNEI.

V usage is TRBV5-1 and J usage is TRBJ2-2; perhaps D is TRBD1 or TRBD2 (6 bases each). Germline lookup yields CDR1 SGHRS and CDR2 YFSETQ. The CDR3 extends over 15 amino acids. V lost 4 bases and J 4 bases, leaving 14 bases between the germline ends. CDR3 region: CASSGGDTLTGELFF. DNA of the CDR3: TGCGCCAGCAGCGGAGGGGACACCCTCACCGGGGAGCTGTTTTTT.

The chain joins TRBV21-1 to TRBJ2-7; TRBD2, the table's D call, lacks a check against the DNA. TRBV21-1 is designated a pseudogene. The CDR3 contains 14 residues. CDR3 protein: CASSTRRSDYEQYF. The CDR3 DNA reads TGTGCCAGCAGCACTAGAAGGTCCGACTACGAGCAGTACTTC.

V usage is TRBV11-2 and J usage is TRBJ2-7; unclear D gene. CDR3 length equals 11 residues. The V and J ends lost 2 bases and 4 bases respectively, with 3 bases between them. CDR1 is SGHAT and CDR2 is FQNNGV in the germline V gene. The CDR3 sequence: CASSLFYEQYF. CDR3 sequence (DNA): TGTGCCAGCAGCTTATTTTACGAGCAGTACTTC.

The CDR3 here is CASSLQGVAGELFF. CDR3 bases: TGTGCCAGCAGCTTACAGGGAGTAGCCGGGGAGCTGTTTTTT. The chain employs TRBV7-8 and TRBJ2-2; D may match TRBD1 or TRBD2 (5 bases each). This CDR3 region has 14 residues. The germline CDR1 and CDR2 sequences are SGHVS and FQNEAQ. The ends were cut back, 2 bases at V and 6 bases at J, with 10 bases in the middle.

This rearrangement joins TRBV27 to TRBJ2-6; D gene unclear. Deletions cut 6 bases from V and 4 bases from J, with 7 bases between. The CDR3 spans 13 residues. CDR1 and CDR2 from the germline V gene are MNHEY and SMNVEV (reference sequence). CDR3 region: CASSRPGANVLTF. The CDR3 DNA reads as TGTGCCAGCAGCCGGCCCGGGGCCAACGTCCTGACTTTC.

The rearrangement joins TRBV25-1 to TRBJ2-1; D is perhaps TRBD1 or TRBD2 (6 bases each). Between the trimmed V and J ends, which lost 6 bases and 0 bases, there was a span of 18 bases. Per germline, CDR1 MGHDK and CDR2 SYGVNS. This CDR3 has 17 residues. This CDR3 is CASREGGPRSSYNEQFF. CDR3 DNA sequence: TGTGCCAGCAGAGAGGGGGGACCCAGGAGCTCCTACAATGAGCAGTTCTTC.

The chain is built from TRBV7-2 and TRBJ2-1; D uncertain. Trimming took off 4 bases at V and 0 bases at J, with 7 bases between the two ends. CDR1 SGHTA and CDR2 FQGNSA come from the germline V gene. The CDR3 extends over 14 amino acids. In nucleotides, the CDR3 is TGTGCCAGCAGCTCAAGTAGCTCCTACAATGAGCAGTTCTTC. This translates into CASSSSSSYNEQFF.